This record concerns one T cell receptor beta chain sequence. This clone was counted between two and nine times. Its specific antigen is unknown. No much larger clone is present one base from it, and per-base qualities are unavailable. Other DNA sequences of this sample code for an identical CDR3. The data belong to a study of blood T cell repertoires in COVID-19 (dated by TCRdb to 2018 to 2020). Regarding the study in general: The collaborator samples originated in the United States, Italy and Spain and spanned the acute and convalescent phases of COVID-19. The prospective study material was composed of cDNA or gDNA derived from T cells, B-cell-depleted T cells, or PBMCs. The dataset comprised deeply sampled blood TCRbeta repertoires from subjects exposed to, actively infected with, or recovered from COVID-19. The repertoires were released in a freely available public database meant as a resource for research on the immune response to SARS-CoV-2. Samples came from the ongoing ImmuneRACE study (first 160 participants) plus 1,254 subjects from 6 global collaborators. Sample metadata almost always included a de-identified subject ID, COVID-19 status, age in years and sex. Where available, HLA class I and class II types were obtained from metadata supplied by the sample provider rather than from assay-based typing.

Broad study findings and their caveats: Clinical and demographic metadata were provided uncurated, with the amount varying by source and participant.

From the germline V gene, CDR1 is SGHAT and CDR2 is FQNNGV. Ends trimmed: V by 5 bases, J by 5 bases; bases unmatched to a gene: 6. Spanning cysteine to phenylalanine, the CDR3 consists of 14 amino acids. Left in the record is the CDR3 DNA by itself, 42 bases read in frame from the first base. Whole blood was collected in K2EDTA tubes by collaborating institutions according to the institutions' own protocols. Collaborator samples were shipped for TCRbeta analysis as frozen whole blood, isolated PBMCs, or DNA extracted from either sample type. TCRbeta CDR3 regions were amplified from genomic DNA by means of the immunoSEQ Assay, a bias-controlled multiplex PCR. Processing in the source paper ran as follows. The number of nucleated cells in each sample was estimated from the amplification of reference gene primers within the assay. To quantify the absolute abundance of each unique TCRbeta CDR3 rearrangement, sequence reads were collapsed and filtered. For each sample, productive Simpson clonality was calculated as the square root of Simpson's diversity index across productive rearrangements. As stored in TCRdb, this immuneACCESS dataset retains in-frame rearrangements with V and J assigned. A fraction of the clones does not appear; measured against another copy, unresolved V genes explain less than half of the discrepancy, and the remainder lacks a known reason. V and J calls and clone size are those listed in that table; D and trimming were worked out from the DNA. The sample includes tens of thousands of clones, with approximately 79% observed a single time. Of the sample, just over 2.5% falls within the top ten clones.

Source material: peripheral blood. Rearrangement joined TRBV11-2 to TRBJ2-3; 8 middle bases align to TRBD1. The source is a human donor with acute or convalescent COVID-19. The donor label of this sample is uncertain. The sequenced DNA: TGTGCCAGCAGCCCTCGGACAGGGCGAGATACGCAGTATTTT. It translates as CASSPRTGRDTQYF.